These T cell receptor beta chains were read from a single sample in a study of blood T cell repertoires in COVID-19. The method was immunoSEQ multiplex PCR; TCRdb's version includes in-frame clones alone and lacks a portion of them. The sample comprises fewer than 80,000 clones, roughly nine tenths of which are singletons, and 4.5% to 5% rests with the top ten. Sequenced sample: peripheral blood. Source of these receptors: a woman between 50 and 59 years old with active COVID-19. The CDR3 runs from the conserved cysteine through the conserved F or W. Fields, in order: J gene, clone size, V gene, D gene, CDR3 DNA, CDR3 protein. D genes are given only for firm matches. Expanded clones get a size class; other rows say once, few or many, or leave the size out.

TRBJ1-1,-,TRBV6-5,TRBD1,TGTGCCAGCAGCCACTCGGGACAGAAAGAAGCTTTCTTT,CASSHSGQKEAFF
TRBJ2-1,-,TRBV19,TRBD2,TGTGCCAGTAGTATGACTAGCGGCACCTACAATGAGCAGTTCTTC,CASSMTSGTYNEQFF
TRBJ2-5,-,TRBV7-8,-,TGTGCCAGCAGAGGGAGTTGGGGTGGAGAGACCCAGTACTTC,CASRGSWGGETQYF
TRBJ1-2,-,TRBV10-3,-,TGTGCCATCAATGACGGAGGAAACTATGGCTACACCTTC,CAINDGGNYGYTF
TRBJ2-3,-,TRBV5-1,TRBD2,TGCGCCAGCAGCTTGGCCTTAGCGGGAGGGAGCACAGATACGCAGTATTTT,CASSLALAGGSTDTQYF
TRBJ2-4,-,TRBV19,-,TGTGCCAGTAGCCTCGCAGCGGGTAAAAACATTCAGTACTTC,CASSLAAGKNIQYF
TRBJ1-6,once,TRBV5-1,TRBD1,TGCGCCAGCAGCTTAGACAGGGCGAGCTCCTATAATTCACCCCTCCACTTT,CASSLDRASSYNSPLHF
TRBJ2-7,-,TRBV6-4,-,TGTGCCAGCAGCTCGGAGCCCTCCTACGAGCAGTACTTC,CASSSEPSYEQYF
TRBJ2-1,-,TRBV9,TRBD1,TGTGCCAGCAGCGTGACAGGGGACCATTACAATGAGCAGTTCTTC,CASSVTGDHYNEQFF
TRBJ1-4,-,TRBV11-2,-,TGTGCCAGCAGCAAATCGCGGGCAACTAATGAAAAACTGTTTTTT,CASSKSRATNEKLFF
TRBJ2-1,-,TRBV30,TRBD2,TGTGCCTGGAGTGTACAGAGAGGGACTAGCGGGATCTCCTACAATGAGCAGTTCTTC,CAWSVQRGTSGISYNEQFF
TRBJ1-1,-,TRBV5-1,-,TGCGCCAGCAGCTTTGCGGGATTGTCTGAAGCTTTCTTT,CASSFAGLSEAFF
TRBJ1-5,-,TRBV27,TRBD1,TGTGCCAGCAGTCCCAGGGGGGTCAATCAGCCCCAGCATTTT,CASSPRGVNQPQHF
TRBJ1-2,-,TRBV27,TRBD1,TGTGCCAGCAGTTCAGTTACAGGGGGCACCTATGGCTACACCTTC,CASSSVTGGTYGYTF
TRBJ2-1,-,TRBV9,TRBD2,TGTGCCAGCAGCGTAAGCGGGAACACCTACAATGAGCAGTTCTTC,CASSVSGNTYNEQFF
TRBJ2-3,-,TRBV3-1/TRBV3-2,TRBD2,TGTGCCAGCAGCTACCGGGGGAGGGTGGGCACAGATACGCAGTATTTT,CASSYRGRVGTDTQYF
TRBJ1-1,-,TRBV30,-,TGTGCCTGGAGTGGAAGGGGGAGCACTGAAGCTTTCTTT,CAWSGRGSTEAFF
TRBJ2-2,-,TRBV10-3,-,TGTGCCATCAGGGTGGACAACGTGAACACCGGGGAGCTGTTTTTT,CAIRVDNVNTGELFF
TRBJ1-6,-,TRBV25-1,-,TGTGCCAGCAGTGAAGACCTCGGTAGGCGGAATTCACCCCTCCACTTT,CASSEDLGRRNSPLHF
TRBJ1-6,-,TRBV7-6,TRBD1,TGTGCCAGCAGAGCCCGACAGGGATCCTATAATTCACCCCTCCACTTT,CASRARQGSYNSPLHF
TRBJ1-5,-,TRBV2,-,TGTGCCAGCAGTCTAGGACAGTCTCTGGTGTCCCAGCATTTT,CASSLGQSLVSQHF
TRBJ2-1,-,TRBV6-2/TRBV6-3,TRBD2,TGTGCCAGCAGTAAGTTGACCGGGACTAGGAATGAGCAGTTCTTC,CASSKLTGTRNEQFF
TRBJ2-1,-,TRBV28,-,TGTGCCAGCAGTTTACCCCGGGTTCGGATCTACAATGAGCAGTTCTTC,CASSLPRVRIYNEQFF
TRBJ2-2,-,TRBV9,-,TGTGCCAGCAGCGTAGTAACAGCAGAAACCGGGGAGCTGTTTTTT,CASSVVTAETGELFF
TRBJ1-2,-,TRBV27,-,TGTGCCAGCAGCCCAGGCGGGTTTTTTGGCTACACCTTC,CASSPGGFFGYTF
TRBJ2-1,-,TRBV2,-,TGTGCCAGCAGTCCACCTTCTAGCATCTCCTACAATGAGCAGTTCTTC,CASSPPSSISYNEQFF
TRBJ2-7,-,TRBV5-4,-,TGTGCCAGCAGCTCGACTATCCGGCGGCGGGAATCTGGAGAGCAGTACTTC,CASSSTIRRRESGEQYF